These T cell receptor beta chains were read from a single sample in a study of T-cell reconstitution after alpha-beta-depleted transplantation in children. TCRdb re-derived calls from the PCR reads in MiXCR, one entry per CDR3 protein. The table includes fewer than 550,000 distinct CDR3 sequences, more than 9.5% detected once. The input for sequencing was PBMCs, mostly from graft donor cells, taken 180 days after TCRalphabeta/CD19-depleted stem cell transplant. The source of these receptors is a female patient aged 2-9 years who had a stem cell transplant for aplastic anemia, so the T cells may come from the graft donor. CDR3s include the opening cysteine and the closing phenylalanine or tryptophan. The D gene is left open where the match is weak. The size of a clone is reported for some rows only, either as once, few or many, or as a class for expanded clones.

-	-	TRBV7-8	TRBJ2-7	TGTGCCAGCAGCTTGTATACGCTTCGGGAGCAGTACTTC	CASSLYTLREQYF
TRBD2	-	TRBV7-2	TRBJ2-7	TGTGCCAGCAGCTTAAGCGGGGAAAGCTCCTACGAGCAGTACTTC	CASSLSGESSYEQYF
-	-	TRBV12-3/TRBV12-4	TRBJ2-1	TGTGCCAGCACCTCGTCGGGTGAGCAGTTCTTC	CASTSSGEQFF
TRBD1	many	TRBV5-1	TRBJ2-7	TGCGCCAGCAGCTACACCGGGACAGAGGTTTACGAGCAGTACTTC	CASSYTGTEVYEQYF
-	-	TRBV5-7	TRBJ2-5	TGTGCCAGCAGCCAGGGACACTCGTGGGAGACCCAGTACTTC	CASSQGHSWETQYF
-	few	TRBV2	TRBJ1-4	TGTGCCAGCAGCAATCTTGGGTCCCCTAATGAAAAACTGTTTTTT	CASSNLGSPNEKLFF
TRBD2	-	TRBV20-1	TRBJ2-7	TGCAGTGCTCACCCTAGCGGGAGTAATCGGGAGCAGTACTTC	CSAHPSGSNREQYF
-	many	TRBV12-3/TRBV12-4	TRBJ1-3	TGTGCCAGCAGTTTAATATTGGCCGGAAACACCATATATTTT	CASSLILAGNTIYF
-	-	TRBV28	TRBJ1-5	TGTGCCAGCAGTTTTCCCCTACTAGCGAGAAGCACAGATACGCAGCATTTT	CASSFPLLARSTDTQHF
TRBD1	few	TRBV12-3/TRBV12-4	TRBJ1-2	TGTGCCAGCAGTACCGGGGACAGGGGAGGCTATGGCTACACCTTC	CASSTGDRGGYGYTF
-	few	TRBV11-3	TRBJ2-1	TGTGCCAGCACCCAAGGACCTTTCAATGAGCAGTTCTTC	CASTQGPFNEQFF
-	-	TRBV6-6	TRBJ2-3	TGTGCCAGCAGTTACGTCAGGGATACGCAGTATTTT	CASSYVRDTQYF
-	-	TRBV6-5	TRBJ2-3	TGTGCCAGCAGTTACGAGCGGAGCACAGATACGCAGTATTTT	CASSYERSTDTQYF
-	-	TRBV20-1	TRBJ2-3	TGCAGTGCTATACGCACAGATACGCAGTATTTT	CSAIRTDTQYF
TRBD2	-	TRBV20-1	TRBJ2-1	TGCAGTGCTAGATTATTACCGACTAGCGGGAGTACGTATGAGCAGTTCTTC	CSARLLPTSGSTYEQFF
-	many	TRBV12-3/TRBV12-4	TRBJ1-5	TGTGCCAGCACCTTGACCTTGGGTGGCAATCAGCCCCAGCATTTT	CASTLTLGGNQPQHF
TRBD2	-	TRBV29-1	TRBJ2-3	TGCAGCGTTGTTGGGGCGGGAGGGCCGGTAGATACGCAGTATTTT	CSVVGAGGPVDTQYF
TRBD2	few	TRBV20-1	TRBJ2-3	TGCGGAGGACGTAGCGGGTTTAGCACAGATACGCAGTATTTT	CGGRSGFSTDTQYF
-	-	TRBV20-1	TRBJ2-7	TGCAGTGCTAGTGACCCTGGACGCCCGCTGTGGGGGCAGTACTTC	CSASDPGRPLWGQYF
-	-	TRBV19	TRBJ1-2	TGTGCCAGTAGTTCGAACCCGGGACCCTTAGGCTACACCTTC	CASSSNPGPLGYTF
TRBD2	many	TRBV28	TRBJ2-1	TGTGCCAGCAGTTTACTAGCGGGAATTATCAATGAGCAGTTCTTC	CASSLLAGIINEQFF
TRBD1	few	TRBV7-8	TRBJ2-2	TGTGCCAGCAGCTTTAGAACAGGGGGTTTTGGCACCGGGGAGCTGTTTTTT	CASSFRTGGFGTGELFF
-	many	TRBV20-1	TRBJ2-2	TGCAGTGCTAGGACCACCGGGGAGCTGTTTTTT	CSARTTGELFF
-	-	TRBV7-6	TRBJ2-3	TGTGCCAGCAGCTCTAACGGGCGAAATGTTCCAGATACGCAGTATTTT	CASSSNGRNVPDTQYF
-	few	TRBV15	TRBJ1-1	TGTGCCACCAGCAGCGCCGGAGGGGGGAGGACTGAAGCTTTCTTT	CATSSAGGGRTEAFF
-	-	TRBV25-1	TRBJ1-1	TGTGCCAGCAGTGAATCGAGGTGGGAGGGTGAAGCTTTCTTT	CASSESRWEGEAFF
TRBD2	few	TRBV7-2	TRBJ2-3	TGTGCCAGCAGCTATACTAGCGGGAGTGGCGATACGCAGTATTTT	CASSYTSGSGDTQYF
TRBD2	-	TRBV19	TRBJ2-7	TGTGCCAGTAGCATTATTGGAGCGGGAGCGGCCGAGCAGTACTTC	CASSIIGAGAAEQYF
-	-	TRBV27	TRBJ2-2	TGTGCCAGCAGTTTATTAACGGACGGGGAGCTGTTTTTT	CASSLLTDGELFF
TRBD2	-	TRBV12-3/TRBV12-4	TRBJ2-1	TGTGCCAGCAGTTTAAGGGGCCCTGGCGGGAGTAGCTCCTACAATGAGCAGTTCTTC	CASSLRGPGGSSSYNEQFF
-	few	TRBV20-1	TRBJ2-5	TGCAGTGCTCCCAGTGGTAGCGGATATCAAGAGACCCAGTACTTC	CSAPSGSGYQETQYF